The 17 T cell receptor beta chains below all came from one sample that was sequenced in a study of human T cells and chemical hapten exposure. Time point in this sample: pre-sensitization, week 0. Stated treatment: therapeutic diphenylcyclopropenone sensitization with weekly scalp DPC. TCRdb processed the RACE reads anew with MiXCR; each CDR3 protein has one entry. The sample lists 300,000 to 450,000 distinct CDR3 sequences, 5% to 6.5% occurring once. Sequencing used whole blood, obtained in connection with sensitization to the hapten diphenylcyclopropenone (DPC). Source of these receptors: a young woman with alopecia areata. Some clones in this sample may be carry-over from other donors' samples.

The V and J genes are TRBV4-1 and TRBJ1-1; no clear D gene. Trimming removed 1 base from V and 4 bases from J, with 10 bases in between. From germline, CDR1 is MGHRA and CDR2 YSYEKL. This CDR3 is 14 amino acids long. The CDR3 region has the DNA TGCGCCAGCAGCCAAGGGAGTGTCGGCACTGAAGCTTTCTTT. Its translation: CASSQGSVGTEAFF.

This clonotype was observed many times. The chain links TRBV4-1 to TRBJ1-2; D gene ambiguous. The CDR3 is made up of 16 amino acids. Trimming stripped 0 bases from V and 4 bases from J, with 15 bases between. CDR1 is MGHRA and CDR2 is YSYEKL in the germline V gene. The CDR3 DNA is TGCGCCAGCAGCCAAGATCGAGGTGGATACCTCTATGGCTACACCTTC. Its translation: CASSQDRGGYLYGYTF.

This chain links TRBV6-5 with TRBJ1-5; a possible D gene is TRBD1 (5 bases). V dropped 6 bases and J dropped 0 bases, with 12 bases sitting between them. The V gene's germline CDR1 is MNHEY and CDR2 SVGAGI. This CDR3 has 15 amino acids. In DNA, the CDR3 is TGTGCCAGCAGGCCCAGACAGACTAGCAATCAGCCCCAGCATTTT. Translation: CASRPRQTSNQPQHF.

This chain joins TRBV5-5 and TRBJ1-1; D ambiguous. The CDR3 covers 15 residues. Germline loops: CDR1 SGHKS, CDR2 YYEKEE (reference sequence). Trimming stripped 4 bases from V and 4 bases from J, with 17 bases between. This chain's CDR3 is CASSGRVAGGTEAFF. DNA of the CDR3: TGTGCCAGCAGCGGGAGAGTGGCGGGAGGCACTGAAGCTTTCTTT.

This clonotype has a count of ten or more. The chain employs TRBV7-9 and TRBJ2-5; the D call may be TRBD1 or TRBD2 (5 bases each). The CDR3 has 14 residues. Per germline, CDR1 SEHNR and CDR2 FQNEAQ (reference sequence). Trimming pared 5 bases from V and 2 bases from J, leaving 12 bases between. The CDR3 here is CASSRGVPQETQYF. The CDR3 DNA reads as TGTGCCAGCAGCAGGGGAGTCCCTCAAGAGACCCAGTACTTC.

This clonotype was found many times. The CDR3 coding sequence is TGTGCCAGCGGGGGGGACGGCATGAACACTGAAGCTTTCTTT. It is translated as CASGGDGMNTEAFF. This rearrangement joins TRBV6-2 or TRBV6-3 to TRBJ1-1, with TRBD1 as a possible D gene (5 bases). CDR1 is MNHEY, CDR2 SVGEGT, per germline. The CDR3 spans 14 residues. The V end was cut by 8 bases, the J end by 0 bases, with 13 bases between.

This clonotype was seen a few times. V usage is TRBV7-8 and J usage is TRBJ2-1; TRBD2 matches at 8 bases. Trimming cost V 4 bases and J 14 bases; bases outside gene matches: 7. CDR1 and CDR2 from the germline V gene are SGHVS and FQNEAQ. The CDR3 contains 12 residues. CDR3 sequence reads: CASSSHGGGKFF. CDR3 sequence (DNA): TGTGCCAGCAGCTCCCATGGCGGGGGGAAGTTCTTC.

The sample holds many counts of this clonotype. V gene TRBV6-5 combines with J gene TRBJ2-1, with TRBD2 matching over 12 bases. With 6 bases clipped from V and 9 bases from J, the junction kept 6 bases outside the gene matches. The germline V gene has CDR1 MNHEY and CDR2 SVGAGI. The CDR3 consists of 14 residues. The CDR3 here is CASSLAGGPGEQFF. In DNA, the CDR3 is TGTGCCAGCAGCCTAGCGGGGGGGCCTGGTGAGCAGTTCTTC.

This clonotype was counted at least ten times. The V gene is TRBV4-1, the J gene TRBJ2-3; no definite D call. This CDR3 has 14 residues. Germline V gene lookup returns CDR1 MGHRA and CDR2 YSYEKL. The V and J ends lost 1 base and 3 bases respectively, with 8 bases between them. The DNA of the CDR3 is TGCGCCAGCAGCCAAGCTTCCCAGACAGATACGCAGTATTTT. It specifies CASSQASQTDTQYF.

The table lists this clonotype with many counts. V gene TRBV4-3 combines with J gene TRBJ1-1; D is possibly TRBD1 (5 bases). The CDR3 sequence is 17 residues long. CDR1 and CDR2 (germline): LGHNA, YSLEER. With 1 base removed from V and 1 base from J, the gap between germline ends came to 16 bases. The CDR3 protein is CASSQGQRAEANTEAFF. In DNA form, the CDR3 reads TGCGCCAGCAGCCAAGGACAGCGGGCCGAAGCGAACACTGAAGCTTTCTTT.

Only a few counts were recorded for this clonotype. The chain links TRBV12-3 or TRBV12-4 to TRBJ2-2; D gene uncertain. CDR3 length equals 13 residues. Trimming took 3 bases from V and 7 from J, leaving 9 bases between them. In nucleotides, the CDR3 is TGTGCCAGCAGTTTTAGGGAAAACGGGGAGCTGTTTTTT. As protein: CASSFRENGELFF.

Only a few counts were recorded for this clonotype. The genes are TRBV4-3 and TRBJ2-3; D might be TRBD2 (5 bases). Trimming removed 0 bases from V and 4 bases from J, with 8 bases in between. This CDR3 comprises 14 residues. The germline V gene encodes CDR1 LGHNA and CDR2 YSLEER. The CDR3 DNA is TGCGCCAGCAGCCAAGATCGACTACCAGATACGCAGTATTTT. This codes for CASSQDRLPDTQYF.

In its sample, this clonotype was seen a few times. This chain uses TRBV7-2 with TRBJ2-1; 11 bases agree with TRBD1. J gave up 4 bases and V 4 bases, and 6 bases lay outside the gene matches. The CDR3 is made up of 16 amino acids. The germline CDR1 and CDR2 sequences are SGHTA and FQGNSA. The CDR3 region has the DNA TGTGCCAGCAGCTCCCGGGGACAGGGGGGGTACAATGAGCAGTTCTTC. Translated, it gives CASSSRGQGGYNEQFF.

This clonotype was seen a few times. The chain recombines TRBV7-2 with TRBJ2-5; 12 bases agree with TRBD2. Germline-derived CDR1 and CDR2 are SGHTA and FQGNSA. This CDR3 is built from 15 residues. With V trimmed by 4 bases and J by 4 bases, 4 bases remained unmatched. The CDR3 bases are TGTGCCAGCAGCTCCCTAGCGGGGGGGCGAGAGACCCAGTACTTC. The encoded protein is CASSSLAGGRETQYF.

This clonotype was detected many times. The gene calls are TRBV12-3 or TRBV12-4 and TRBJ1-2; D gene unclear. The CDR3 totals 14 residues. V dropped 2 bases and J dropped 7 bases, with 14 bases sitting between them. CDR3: CASSLRRIPGGYTF. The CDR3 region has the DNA TGTGCCAGCAGTTTAAGACGGATCCCCGGTGGCTACACCTTC.

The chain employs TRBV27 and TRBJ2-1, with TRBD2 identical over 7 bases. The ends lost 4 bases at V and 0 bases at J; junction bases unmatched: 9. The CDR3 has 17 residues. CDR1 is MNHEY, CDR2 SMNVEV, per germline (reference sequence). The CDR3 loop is CASSYGLGGSSYNEQFF. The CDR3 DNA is TGTGCCAGCAGTTACGGGTTGGGGGGGAGCTCCTACAATGAGCAGTTCTTC.

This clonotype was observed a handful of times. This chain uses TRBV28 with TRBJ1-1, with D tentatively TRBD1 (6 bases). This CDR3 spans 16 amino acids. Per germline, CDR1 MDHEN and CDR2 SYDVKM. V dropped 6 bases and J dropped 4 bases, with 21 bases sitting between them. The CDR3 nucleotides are TGTGCCAGCAGCCCTCCCGGACAGTTTTTTGGCACTGAAGCTTTCTTT. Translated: CASSPPGQFFGTEAFF.